This TCR beta chain was profiled in a study of technical replicates of blood from a few donors. CDR3 length: 14 residues. CDR1 is SGDLS, CDR2 YYNGEE, per germline. V was clipped by 4 bases and J by 5 bases, with 15 bases between them. Data came from immunoSEQ multiplex PCR; TCRdb stores just in-frame clones and leaves some out. The sample holds about 79,000 clones; approximately 94% are singletons and the top ten take just over 0.25%. The clonotype originates from a human donor in good health. The sequenced sample consisted of T cells isolated from PBMCs. The V and J genes are TRBV9 and TRBJ2-5; the D is unclear. CDR3 bases: TGTGCCAGCAGCCCCACTCTAGTCCGCGAGACCCAGTACTTC. It specifies CASSPTLVRETQYF.